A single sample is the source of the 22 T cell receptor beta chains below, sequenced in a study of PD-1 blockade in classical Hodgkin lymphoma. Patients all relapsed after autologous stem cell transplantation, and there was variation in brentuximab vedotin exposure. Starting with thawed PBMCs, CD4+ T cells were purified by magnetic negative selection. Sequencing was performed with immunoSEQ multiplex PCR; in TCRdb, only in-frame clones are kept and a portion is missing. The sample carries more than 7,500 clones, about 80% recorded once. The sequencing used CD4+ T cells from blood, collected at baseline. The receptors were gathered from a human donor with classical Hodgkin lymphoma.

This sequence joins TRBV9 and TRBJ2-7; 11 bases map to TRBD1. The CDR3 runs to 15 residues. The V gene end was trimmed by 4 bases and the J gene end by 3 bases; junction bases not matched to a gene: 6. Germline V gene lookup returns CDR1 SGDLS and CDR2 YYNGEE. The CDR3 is CASSLGQGAGYEQYF. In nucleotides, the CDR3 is TGTGCCAGCAGCTTAGGACAGGGGGCCGGCTACGAGCAGTACTTC.

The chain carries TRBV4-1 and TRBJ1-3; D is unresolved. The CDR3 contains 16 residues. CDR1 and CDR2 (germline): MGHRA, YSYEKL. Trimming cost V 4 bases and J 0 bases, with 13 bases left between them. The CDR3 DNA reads TGCGCCAGCAGCCCTTACCTAGGGCTCTCTGGAAACACCATATATTTT. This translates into CASSPYLGLSGNTIYF.

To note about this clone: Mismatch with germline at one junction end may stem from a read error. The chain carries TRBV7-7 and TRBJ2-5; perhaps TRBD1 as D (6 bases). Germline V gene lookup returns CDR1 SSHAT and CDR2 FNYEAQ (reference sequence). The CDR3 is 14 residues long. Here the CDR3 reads CASSPGTRGETQYF. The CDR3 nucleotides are TGTGCTAGCAGCCCAGGGACAAGGGGAGAGACCCAGTACTTC.

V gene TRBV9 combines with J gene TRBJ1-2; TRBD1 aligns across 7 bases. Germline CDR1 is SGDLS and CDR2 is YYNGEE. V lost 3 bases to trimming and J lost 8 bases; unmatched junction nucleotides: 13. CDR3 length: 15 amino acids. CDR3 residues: CASSAPDRPNGGYTF. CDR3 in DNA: TGTGCCAGCAGCGCACCGGACAGGCCCAACGGGGGCTACACCTTC.

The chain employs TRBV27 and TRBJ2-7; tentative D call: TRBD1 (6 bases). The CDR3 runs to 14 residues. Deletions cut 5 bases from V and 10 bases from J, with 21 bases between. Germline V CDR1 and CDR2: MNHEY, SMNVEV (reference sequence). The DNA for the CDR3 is TGTGCCAGCAGTCCCTACGACAGGATAAGAGAACAGTACTTC. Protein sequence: CASSPYDRIREQYF.

CDR3 protein: CASSLRRGTEAFF. The DNA for the CDR3 is TGTGCCAGCAGCTTAAGAAGGGGCACTGAAGCTTTCTTT. The chain carries TRBV7-1 and TRBJ1-1; D possibly corresponds to TRBD1 (5 bases). TRBV7-1 is an ORF, with its function uncertain. V was clipped by 4 bases and J by 4 bases, with 10 bases between them. The CDR3 spans 13 residues.

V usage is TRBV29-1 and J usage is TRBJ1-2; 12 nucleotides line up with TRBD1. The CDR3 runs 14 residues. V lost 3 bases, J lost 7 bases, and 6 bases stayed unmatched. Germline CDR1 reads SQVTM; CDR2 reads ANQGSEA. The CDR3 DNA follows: TGCAGCGTTGACTCCGGGACAGGGGGCGTTGGCTACACCTTC. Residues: CSVDSGTGGVGYTF.

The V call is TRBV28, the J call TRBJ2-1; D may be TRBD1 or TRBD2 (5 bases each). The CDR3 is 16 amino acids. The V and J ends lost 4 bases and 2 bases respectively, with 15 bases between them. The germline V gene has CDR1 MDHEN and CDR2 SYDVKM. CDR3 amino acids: CASSSPGTPTYNEQFF. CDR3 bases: TGTGCCAGCAGTTCCCCCGGGACCCCGACCTACAATGAGCAGTTCTTC.

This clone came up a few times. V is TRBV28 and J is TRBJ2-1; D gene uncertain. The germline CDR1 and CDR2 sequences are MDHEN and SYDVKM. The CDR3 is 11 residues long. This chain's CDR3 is CGVFSYNEQFF. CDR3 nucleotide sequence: TGTGGGGTTTTCTCCTACAATGAGCAGTTCTTC.

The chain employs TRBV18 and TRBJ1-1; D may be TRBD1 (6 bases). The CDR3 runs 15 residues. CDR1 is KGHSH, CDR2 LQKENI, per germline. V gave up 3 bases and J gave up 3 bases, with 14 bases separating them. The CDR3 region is CASSPARGGDTEAFF. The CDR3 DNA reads TGTGCCAGCTCACCGGCCAGGGGTGGAGACACTGAAGCTTTCTTT.

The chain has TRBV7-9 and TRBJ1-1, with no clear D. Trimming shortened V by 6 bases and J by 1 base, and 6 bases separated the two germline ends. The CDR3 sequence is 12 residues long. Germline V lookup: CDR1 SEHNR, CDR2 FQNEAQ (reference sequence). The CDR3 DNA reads TGTGCCAGCAGTTTACAGAACACTGAAGCTTTCTTT. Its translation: CASSLQNTEAFF.

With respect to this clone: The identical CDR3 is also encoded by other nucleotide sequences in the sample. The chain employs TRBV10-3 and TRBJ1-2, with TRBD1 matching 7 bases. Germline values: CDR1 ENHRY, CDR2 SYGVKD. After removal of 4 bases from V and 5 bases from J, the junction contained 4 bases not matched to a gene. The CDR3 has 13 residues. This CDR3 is CAISAGTAYGYTF. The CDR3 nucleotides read TGTGCCATCAGTGCCGGGACAGCTTATGGCTACACCTTC.

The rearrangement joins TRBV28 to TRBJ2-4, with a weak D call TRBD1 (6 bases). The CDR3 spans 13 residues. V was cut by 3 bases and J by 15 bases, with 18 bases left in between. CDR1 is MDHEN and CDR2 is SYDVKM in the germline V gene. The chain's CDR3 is CASSFQGLMVRYF. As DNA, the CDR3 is TGTGCCAGCAGTTTCCAGGGGCTGATGGTTCGGTACTTC. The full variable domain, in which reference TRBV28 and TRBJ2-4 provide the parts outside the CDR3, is DVKVTQSSRYLVKRTGEKVFLECVQDMDHENMFWYRQDPGLGLRLIYFSYDVKMKEKGDIPEGYSVSREKKERFSLILESASTNQTSMYLCASSFQGLMVRYFGAGTRLSVL.

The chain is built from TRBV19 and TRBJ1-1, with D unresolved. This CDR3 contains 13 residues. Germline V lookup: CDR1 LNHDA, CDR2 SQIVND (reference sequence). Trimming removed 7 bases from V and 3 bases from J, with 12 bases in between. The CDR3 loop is CASTPGWYTEAFF. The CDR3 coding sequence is TGTGCCAGTACCCCCGGGTGGTACACTGAAGCTTTCTTT.

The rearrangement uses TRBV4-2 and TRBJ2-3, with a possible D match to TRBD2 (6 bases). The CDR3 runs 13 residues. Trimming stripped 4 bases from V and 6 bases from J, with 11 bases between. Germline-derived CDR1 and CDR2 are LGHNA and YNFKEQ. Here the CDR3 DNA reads TGTGCCAGCAGCCTAAACCGGGAGGATACGCAGTATTTT. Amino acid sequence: CASSLNREDTQYF.

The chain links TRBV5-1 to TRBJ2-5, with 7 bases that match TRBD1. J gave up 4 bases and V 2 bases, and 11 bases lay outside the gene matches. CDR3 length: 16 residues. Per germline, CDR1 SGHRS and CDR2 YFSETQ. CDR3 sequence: CASSFLGGAGGETQYF. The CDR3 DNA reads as TGCGCCAGCAGCTTTTTAGGGGGCGCGGGCGGAGAGACCCAGTACTTC.

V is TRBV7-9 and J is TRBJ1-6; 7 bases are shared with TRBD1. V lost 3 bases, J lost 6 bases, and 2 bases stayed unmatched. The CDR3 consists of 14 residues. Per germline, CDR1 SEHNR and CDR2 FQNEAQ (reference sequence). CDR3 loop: CASSLGQPNSPLHF. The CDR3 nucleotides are TGTGCCAGCAGCTTGGGACAGCCTAATTCACCCCTCCACTTT.

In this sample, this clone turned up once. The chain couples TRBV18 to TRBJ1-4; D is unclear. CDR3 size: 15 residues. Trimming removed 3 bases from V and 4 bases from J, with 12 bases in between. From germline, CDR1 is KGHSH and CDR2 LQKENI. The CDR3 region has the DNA TGTGCCAGCTCACCGGGCGGGCAGCGTAATGAAAAACTGTTTTTT. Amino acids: CASSPGGQRNEKLFF.

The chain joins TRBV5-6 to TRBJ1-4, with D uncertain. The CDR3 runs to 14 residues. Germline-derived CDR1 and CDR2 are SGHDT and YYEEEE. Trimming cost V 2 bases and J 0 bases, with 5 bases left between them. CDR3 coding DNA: TGTGCCAGCAGCTTCGGTACAACTAATGAAAAACTGTTTTTT. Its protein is CASSFGTTNEKLFF.

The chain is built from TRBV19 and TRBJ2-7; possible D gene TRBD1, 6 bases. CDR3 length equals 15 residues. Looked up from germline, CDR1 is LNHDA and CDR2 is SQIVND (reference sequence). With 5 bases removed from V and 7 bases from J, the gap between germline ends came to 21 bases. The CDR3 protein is CASSSRQVQGFEQYF. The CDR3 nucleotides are TGTGCCAGTAGTTCTCGACAGGTTCAGGGATTTGAGCAGTACTTC.

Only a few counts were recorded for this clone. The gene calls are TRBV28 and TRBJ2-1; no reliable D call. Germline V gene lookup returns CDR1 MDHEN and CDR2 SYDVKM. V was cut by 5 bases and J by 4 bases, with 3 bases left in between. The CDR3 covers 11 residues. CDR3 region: CASSGYNEQFF. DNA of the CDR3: TGTGCCAGCAGTGGGTACAATGAGCAGTTCTTC.

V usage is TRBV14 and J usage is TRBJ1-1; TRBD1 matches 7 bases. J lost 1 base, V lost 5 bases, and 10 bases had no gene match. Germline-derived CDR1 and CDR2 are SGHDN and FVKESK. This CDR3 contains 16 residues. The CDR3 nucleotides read TGTGCCAGCAGCTTCCGACAGGGCGCGGGGAACACTGAAGCTTTCTTT. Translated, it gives CASSFRQGAGNTEAFF.